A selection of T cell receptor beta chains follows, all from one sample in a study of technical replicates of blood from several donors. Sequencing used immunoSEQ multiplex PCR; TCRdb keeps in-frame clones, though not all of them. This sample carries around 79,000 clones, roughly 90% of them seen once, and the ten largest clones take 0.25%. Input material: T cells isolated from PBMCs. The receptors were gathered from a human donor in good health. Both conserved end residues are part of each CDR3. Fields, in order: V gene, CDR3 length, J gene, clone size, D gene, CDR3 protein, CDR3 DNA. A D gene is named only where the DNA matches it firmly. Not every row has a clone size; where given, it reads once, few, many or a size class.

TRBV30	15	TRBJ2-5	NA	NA	CAWSVLPRVIETQYF	TGTGCCTGGAGTGTACTTCCCAGGGTGATTGAGACCCAGTACTTC
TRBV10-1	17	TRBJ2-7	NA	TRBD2	CASSGLRGGRVYHEQYF	TGCGCCAGCAGTGGACTTCGTGGCGGGAGAGTTTACCACGAGCAGTACTTC
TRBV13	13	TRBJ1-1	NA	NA	CASSLPGGLKAFF	TGTGCCAGCAGCTTACCCGGGGGTTTGAAAGCTTTCTTT
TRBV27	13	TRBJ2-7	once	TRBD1	CATGTGGSYEQYF	TGTGCCACGGGGACAGGGGGCAGCTACGAGCAGTACTTC
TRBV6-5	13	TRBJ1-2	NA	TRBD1	CASSRTGAYGYTF	TGTGCCAGCAGCCGGACAGGGGCCTATGGCTACACCTTC
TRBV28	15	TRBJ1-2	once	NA	CASIWGGRGSDGYTF	TGTGCCAGCATTTGGGGGGGTCGGGGATCGGACGGCTACACCTTC
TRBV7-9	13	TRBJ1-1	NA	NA	CASSSGIGAEAFF	TGTGCCAGCAGTTCAGGGATCGGCGCTGAAGCTTTCTTT
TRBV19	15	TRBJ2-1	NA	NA	CASSIFSGGYNEQFF	TGTGCCAGTAGTATATTTTCAGGGGGGTACAATGAGCAGTTCTTC
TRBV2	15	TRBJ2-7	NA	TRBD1	CASDPWGRGQDEQYF	TGTGCCAGCGACCCATGGGGCAGGGGGCAGGACGAGCAGTACTTC
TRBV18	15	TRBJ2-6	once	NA	CASSPSGYGANVLTF	TGTGCCAGCTCACCATCGGGATATGGGGCCAACGTCCTGACTTTC
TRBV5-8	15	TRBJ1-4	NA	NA	CASSRRSGGPEKLFF	TGTGCCAGCAGCCGCCGAAGTGGAGGGCCTGAAAAACTGTTTTTT
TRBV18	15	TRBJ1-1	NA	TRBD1	CASSPQGARDTEAFF	TGTGCCAGCTCACCTCAGGGGGCGCGAGACACTGAAGCTTTCTTT
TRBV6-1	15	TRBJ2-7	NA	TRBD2	CATNIGASGTYEQYF	TGTGCCACCAATATTGGGGCTAGCGGAACATACGAGCAGTACTTC
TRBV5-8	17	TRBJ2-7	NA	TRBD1	CASSFGLWDRGTGEQYF	TGTGCCAGCAGCTTTGGACTCTGGGACAGGGGGACTGGGGAGCAGTACTTC
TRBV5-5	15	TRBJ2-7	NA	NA	CASSYGQFNTYEQYF	TGTGCCAGCAGTTACGGACAGTTCAATACCTACGAGCAGTACTTC
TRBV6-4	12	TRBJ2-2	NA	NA	CASRPDTGELFF	TGTGCCAGCAGGCCGGACACCGGGGAGCTGTTTTTT
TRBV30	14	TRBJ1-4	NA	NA	CAWGGMGAGEKLFF	TGTGCCTGGGGGGGCATGGGGGCGGGTGAAAAACTGTTTTTT
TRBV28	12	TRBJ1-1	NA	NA	CASSQQGTEAFF	TGTGCCAGCAGCCAACAGGGTACTGAAGCTTTCTTT
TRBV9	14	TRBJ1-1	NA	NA	CASSVTGMNTEAFF	TGTGCCAGCAGCGTAACGGGAATGAACACTGAAGCTTTCTTT
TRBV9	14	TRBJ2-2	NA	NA	CASSPSPGFGELFF	TGTGCCAGCAGCCCCAGTCCAGGGTTCGGGGAGCTGTTTTTT
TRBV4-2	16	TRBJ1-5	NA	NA	CASSQDQGSSNQPQHF	TGTGCCAGCAGCCAAGATCAGGGCAGTAGCAATCAGCCCCAGCATTTT
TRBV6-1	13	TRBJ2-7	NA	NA	CASSEVRNYEQYF	TGTGCCAGCAGTGAAGTCAGAAACTACGAGCAGTACTTC
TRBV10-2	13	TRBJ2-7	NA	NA	CASSELLGYEQYF	TGCGCCAGCAGTGAGTTGCTAGGCTACGAGCAGTACTTC
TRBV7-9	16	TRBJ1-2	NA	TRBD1	CASSKGDRGRTYGYTF	TGTGCCAGCAGCAAAGGAGACAGGGGGCGGACCTATGGCTACACCTTC
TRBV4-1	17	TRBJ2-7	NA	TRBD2	CASSPGLAGTVIYEQYF	TGCGCCAGCAGCCCAGGACTAGCGGGAACTGTTATCTACGAGCAGTACTTC
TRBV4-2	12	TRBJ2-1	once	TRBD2	CASSQGGGEQFF	TGTGCCAGCAGCCAAGGGGGGGGTGAGCAGTTCTTC
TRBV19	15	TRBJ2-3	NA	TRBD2	CASSPSGGATDTQYF	TGTGCCAGTAGTCCTAGCGGGGGGGCGACAGATACGCAGTATTTT
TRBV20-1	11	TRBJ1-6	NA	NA	CSARNSDSLHF	TGCAGTGCTAGAAATTCGGACTCTCTCCACTTT
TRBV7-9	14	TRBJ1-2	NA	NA	CASSLLSGDYGYTF	TGTGCCAGCAGCTTACTGTCAGGGGACTATGGCTACACCTTC
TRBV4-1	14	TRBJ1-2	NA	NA	CASSLTRVPYGYTF	TGCGCCAGCAGCCTTACCAGGGTGCCCTATGGCTACACCTTC
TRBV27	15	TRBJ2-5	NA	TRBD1	CASSRGTGLAETQYF	TGTGCCAGCAGTCGGGGGACAGGGCTTGCGGAGACCCAGTACTTC
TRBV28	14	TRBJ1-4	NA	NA	CASSVGGHNEKLFF	TGTGCCAGCTCCGTCGGGGGGCATAATGAAAAACTGTTTTTT
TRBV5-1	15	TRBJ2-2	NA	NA	CASSLASGYTGELFF	TGCGCCAGCAGCTTGGCATCGGGATACACCGGGGAGCTGTTTTTT
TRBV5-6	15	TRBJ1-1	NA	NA	CASSSRGGADTEAFF	TGTGCCAGCAGCTCCCGGGGGGGGGCGGACACTGAAGCTTTCTTT
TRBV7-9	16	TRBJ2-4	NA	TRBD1	CASSSWGTGPSVIQYF	TGTGCCAGCAGCTCGTGGGGGACAGGTCCCTCCGTCATTCAGTACTTC
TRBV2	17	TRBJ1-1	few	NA	CASSELDSALADTEAFF	TGTGCCAGCAGTGAACTAGACAGCGCCTTGGCGGACACTGAAGCTTTCTTT
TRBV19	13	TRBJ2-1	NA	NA	CASNVGVGNEQFF	TGTGCCAGTAATGTAGGGGTGGGCAATGAGCAGTTCTTC
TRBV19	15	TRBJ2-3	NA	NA	CASSITSGSTDTQYF	TGTGCCAGTAGTATTACAAGCGGGAGCACAGATACGCAGTATTTT
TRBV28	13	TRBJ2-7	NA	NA	CASSLTVSYEQYF	TGTGCCAGCAGTCTGACAGTCTCCTACGAGCAGTACTTC
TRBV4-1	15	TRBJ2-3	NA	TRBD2	CASSQTSGRGDTQYF	TGCGCCAGCAGCCAGACTAGCGGGAGAGGTGATACGCAGTATTTT
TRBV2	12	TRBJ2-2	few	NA	CASSEVGGELFF	TGTGCCAGCAGTGAAGTCGGTGGGGAGCTGTTTTTT
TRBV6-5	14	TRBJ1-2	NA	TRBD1	CASSYDRGFDGYTF	TGTGCCAGCAGTTACGACAGGGGGTTCGATGGCTACACCTTC
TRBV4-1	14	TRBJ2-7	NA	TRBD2	CASSQISGSYEQYF	TGCGCCAGCAGCCAGATTAGCGGGAGTTACGAGCAGTACTTC
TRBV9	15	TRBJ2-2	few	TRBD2	CASSRTSGNTGELFF	TGTGCCAGCAGCCGTACTAGCGGGAACACCGGGGAGCTGTTTTTT
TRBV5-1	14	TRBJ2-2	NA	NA	CASSFNTNTGELFF	TGCGCCAGCAGCTTTAATACGAACACCGGGGAGCTGTTTTTT
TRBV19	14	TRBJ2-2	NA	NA	CASSMSGEAGELFF	TGTGCCAGTAGTATGTCAGGGGAAGCCGGGGAGCTGTTTTTT
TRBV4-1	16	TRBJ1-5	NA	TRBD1	CASSPRGGGIGQPQHF	TGCGCCAGCAGCCCTCGTGGAGGGGGCATAGGTCAGCCCCAGCATTTT
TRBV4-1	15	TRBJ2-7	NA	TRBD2	CASSQPPGGVYEQYF	TGCGCCAGCAGCCAGCCCCCGGGAGGGGTCTACGAGCAGTACTTC
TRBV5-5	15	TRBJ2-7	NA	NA	CASSLWAGGIQEEYF	NA
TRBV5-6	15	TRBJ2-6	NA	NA	CASSLGQVGANVLTF	TGTGCCAGCAGCTTGGGACAGGTCGGGGCCAACGTCCTGACTTTC
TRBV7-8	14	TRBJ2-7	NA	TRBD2	CASSIGTTLREQYF	TGTGCCAGCAGCATAGGGACTACCCTACGAGAGCAGTACTTC
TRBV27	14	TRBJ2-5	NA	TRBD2	CASSLVSGSETQYF	TGTGCCAGCAGTTTAGTAAGCGGGAGTGAGACCCAGTACTTC
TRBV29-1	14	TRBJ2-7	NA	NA	CSVQTSGQGGEQYF	TGCAGCGTACAGACTAGCGGACAGGGCGGGGAGCAGTACTTC